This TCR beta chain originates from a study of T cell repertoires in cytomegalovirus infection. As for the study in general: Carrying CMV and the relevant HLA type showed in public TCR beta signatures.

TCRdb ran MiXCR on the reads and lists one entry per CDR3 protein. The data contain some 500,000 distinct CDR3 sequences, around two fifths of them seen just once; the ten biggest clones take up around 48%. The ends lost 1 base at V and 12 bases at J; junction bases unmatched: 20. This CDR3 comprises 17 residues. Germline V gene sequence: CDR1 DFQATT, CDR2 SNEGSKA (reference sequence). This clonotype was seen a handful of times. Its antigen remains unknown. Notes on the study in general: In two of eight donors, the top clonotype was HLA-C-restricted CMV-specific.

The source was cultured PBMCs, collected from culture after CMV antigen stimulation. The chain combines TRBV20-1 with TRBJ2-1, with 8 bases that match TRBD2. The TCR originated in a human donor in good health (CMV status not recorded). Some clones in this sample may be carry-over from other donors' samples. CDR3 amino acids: CSARVPAGELWGGLQFF. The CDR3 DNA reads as TGCAGTGCTAGAGTTCCAGCGGGGGAGCTCTGGGGGGGGCTGCAGTTCTTC.